The 20 T cell receptor beta chains in this list originate from one sample, sequenced in a study of blood T cells in healthy people across ages. A second PCR, run for roughly 7 to 12 cycles, used a sample-barcoded 5' primer plus a J-beta primer mix. TCRdb fed the 5' RACE reads into MiXCR, producing one record per CDR3 protein. The sample includes over 550,000 distinct CDR3 sequences, about 30% of them seen just once. Sequencing was carried out using blood. The source is a woman older than 75 in good health.

The chain combines TRBV7-2 with TRBJ2-7; 7 bases align to TRBD1. Germline assignment: CDR1 SGHTA and CDR2 FQGNSA. J was trimmed by 2 bases and V by 9 bases; bases with no gene match: 13. CDR3 length equals 15 residues. The CDR3 loop is CASSTVGQAPYEQYF. The CDR3, as DNA: TGTGCCAGTAGTACCGTCGGACAGGCCCCCTACGAGCAGTACTTC. Variable domain in full (rest from reference TRBV7-2 and TRBJ2-7): GAGVSQSPSNKVTEKGKDVELRCDPISGHTALYWYRQSLGQGLEFLIYFQGNSAPDKSGLPSDRFSAERTGGSVSTLTIQRTQQEDSAVYLCASSTVGQAPYEQYFGPGTRLTVT.

This clonotype came up many times. V usage is TRBV30 and J usage is TRBJ2-5, with D unclear. CDR1 is GTSNPN, CDR2 SVGIG, per germline (reference sequence). The V end was cut by 5 bases, the J end by 2 bases, with 9 bases between. This CDR3 is built from 12 residues. CDR3 bases: TGTGCCTGGGAATACAGTCAAGAGACCCAGTACTTC. Amino acid sequence: CAWEYSQETQYF.

V and J are TRBV20-1 and TRBJ1-1; 11 nucleotides match TRBD1. J gave up 10 bases and V 3 bases, and 7 bases lay outside the gene matches. Germline CDR1 DFQATT, CDR2 SNEGSKA (reference sequence). This CDR3 has 13 residues. CDR3 in amino acids: CSASGDRGNRAFF. DNA for the CDR3: TGCAGTGCTAGTGGGGACAGGGGGAATAGAGCTTTCTTT.

This chain joins TRBV5-1 and TRBJ2-1; 7 nucleotides align to TRBD1. The CDR3 spans 15 residues. The junction had 12 bases not matched to a gene; V was cut back by 0 bases and J by 12 bases. Germline CDR1 reads SGHRS; CDR2 reads YFSETQ. The CDR3 sequence: CASSLDITGAGGQFF. In DNA, the CDR3 is TGCGCCAGCAGCTTGGATATAACAGGGGCAGGGGGGCAGTTCTTC.

This clonotype was recorded at least ten times. This chain links TRBV20-1 with TRBJ1-2; no firm D call. The CDR3 is made up of 11 amino acids. The germline CDR1 and CDR2 sequences are DFQATT and SNEGSKA (reference sequence). V lost 6 bases, J lost 6 bases, and 11 bases lay in between. The CDR3 DNA reads TGCAGTGCCCAAAGGGCGAATGGCTACACCTTC. This translates into CSAQRANGYTF.

The rearrangement uses TRBV20-1 and TRBJ1-6, with D possibly TRBD1 on 5 matching bases. The CDR3 spans 17 residues. Between the trimmed V and J ends, which lost 0 bases and 7 bases, there was a span of 19 bases. Germline assignment: CDR1 DFQATT and CDR2 SNEGSKA (reference sequence). This chain's CDR3 is CSARDIRQGRINSPLHF. The DNA for the CDR3 is TGCAGTGCTAGAGATATTAGGCAGGGTAGGATAAATTCACCCCTCCACTTT.

The chain joins TRBV6-5 to TRBJ2-4, with TRBD2 matching over 8 bases. Germline CDR1 and CDR2: MNHEY and SVGAGI. V dropped 6 bases and J dropped 0; count of bases not matched to a gene: 7. This CDR3 contains 16 residues. The CDR3 reads CASRSLAGLAKNIQYF. In nucleotides, the CDR3 is TGTGCCAGCAGAAGCCTAGCGGGTCTAGCCAAAAACATTCAGTACTTC.

V is TRBV7-2 and J is TRBJ2-4; a possible D gene is TRBD2 (5 bases). Trimming took off 5 bases at V and 13 bases at J, with 18 bases between the two ends. Germline assignment: CDR1 SGHTA and CDR2 FQGNSA. This CDR3 has 13 residues. The CDR3 reads CASSQGRSREQYF. CDR3 coding DNA: TGTGCCAGCAGCCAAGGGAGATCTAGGGAGCAGTACTTC.

This clonotype was seen at least ten times. The rearrangement uses TRBV6-5 and TRBJ2-1; 8 bases are shared with TRBD2. CDR1 is MNHEY, CDR2 SVGAGI, per germline. J lost 7 bases, V lost 1 base, and 6 bases had no gene match. The CDR3 contains 15 residues. In nucleotides, the CDR3 is TGTGCCAGCAGTTACTTTTTAGCGGGGAGAAATGAGCAGTTCTTC. It specifies CASSYFLAGRNEQFF.

CDR3 coding DNA: TGTGCCAGCAGCTTAAGGGGGGGGCAGGGTTTAGAGACCCAGTACTTC. Residues: CASSLRGGQGLETQYF. The genes are TRBV7-2 and TRBJ2-5, with TRBD2 as a possible D gene (7 bases). Deletions cut 2 bases from V and 4 bases from J, with 17 bases between. Germline loops: CDR1 SGHTA, CDR2 FQGNSA. CDR3 length equals 16 residues.

This clonotype has at least ten counts. The CDR3: CASSLGSGLEQYF. The CDR3 DNA follows: TGTGCCAGCAGCTTAGGGTCCGGGCTAGAGCAGTACTTC. The chain joins TRBV7-2 to TRBJ2-7; no reliable D call. This CDR3 comprises 13 residues. V was trimmed by 1 base and J by 7 bases, leaving 11 bases between them. Germline CDR1 is SGHTA and CDR2 is FQGNSA. The complete variable domain, with remaining parts taken from reference TRBV7-2 and TRBJ2-7, reads GAGVSQSPSNKVTEKGKDVELRCDPISGHTALYWYRQSLGQGLEFLIYFQGNSAPDKSGLPSDRFSAERTGGSVSTLTIQRTQQEDSAVYLCASSLGSGLEQYFGPGTRLTVT.

This clonotype was observed many times. The J gene is TRBJ2-1, the V gene TRBV28; D remains ambiguous. The CDR3 loop spans 11 amino acids. V was trimmed by 4 bases and J by 11 bases, leaving 9 bases between them. In germline, CDR1 is MDHEN, CDR2 SYDVKM. This CDR3 is CASSSSLQQFF. The CDR3 nucleotides are TGTGCCAGCAGTTCCTCCCTACAGCAGTTCTTC.

Points on this clonotype: A much larger clone differs from this one at a single base, so this may be a read error. The genes are TRBV6-1 and TRBJ2-5, with 14 bases matching TRBD2. CDR3 size: 16 residues. The germline CDR1 and CDR2 sequences are MNHNS and SASEGT. CDR3 sequence (DNA): TGTGCCGTCGCCCTGGGACTAGCGGGAGAACAAGAGACCCTGTACTTC. Protein: CAVALGLAGEQETLYF.

This clonotype was detected many times. The V gene is TRBV7-2, the J gene TRBJ2-4; TRBD2 matches at 8 bases. Germline loops: CDR1 SGHTA, CDR2 FQGNSA. V lost 1 base and J lost 0; bases outside the gene matches: 8. CDR3 size: 18 residues. CDR3: CASSLVAGGALAKNIQYF. In DNA form, the CDR3 reads TGTGCCAGCAGCTTAGTCGCGGGGGGTGCCCTAGCCAAAAACATTCAGTACTTC.

A word on this clonotype: This may stem from a read error, because a much larger clone lies one nucleotide away. The chain carries TRBV11-1 and TRBJ2-1; D not certain. The CDR3 extends over 15 amino acids. From germline, CDR1 is SGHAT and CDR2 FQDESV (reference sequence). The V end was cut by 1 base, the J end by 6 bases, with 13 bases between. The CDR3 region is CASSLGKKVGNEQFF. In nucleotides, the CDR3 is TGTGCCAGCAGCTTAGGTAAGAAGGTCGGCAATGAGCAGTTCTTC.

The table lists this clonotype with many counts. This sequence joins TRBV20-1 and TRBJ2-5; 12 positions agree with TRBD2. Trimming at V came to 4 bases and at J to 2 bases, leaving 5 bases not matched to a gene. This CDR3 has 15 amino acids. From germline, CDR1 is DFQATT and CDR2 SNEGSKA (reference sequence). In DNA, the CDR3 is TGCAGTGCTACCCCGACTAGCGGGAGACAAGAGACCCAGTACTTC. It translates to CSATPTSGRQETQYF.

This chain connects TRBV5-1 to TRBJ2-1, with 9 bases aligning to TRBD2. The end of the DNA aligns better with TRBJ2-7, so the J call may be wrong. Germline CDR1 reads SGHRS; CDR2 reads YFSETQ. The CDR3 spans 18 residues. CDR3 nucleotides: TGCGCCAGCAGCTTGTCGGTAGCGGGGGCTAACTCCTGCAATGAGCAGTACTTC. This sequence encodes CASSLSVAGANSCNEQYF.

This rearrangement joins TRBV24-1 to TRBJ2-1, with a possible D match to TRBD2 (6 bases). The CDR3 contains 11 residues. Germline assignment: CDR1 KGHDR and CDR2 SFDVKD. Trimming left V 8 bases short and J 12 bases short, with 13 bases between. Here the CDR3 reads CATIVLGGQFF. CDR3 DNA sequence: TGTGCCACCATCGTTCTCGGGGGGCAGTTCTTC.

At least ten counts were recorded for this clonotype. The chain links TRBV6-2 or TRBV6-3 to TRBJ2-3; D might be TRBD1 (6 bases). V gave up 5 bases and J gave up 2 bases, with 14 bases separating them. CDR3 size: 15 residues. The V gene's germline CDR1 is MNHEY and CDR2 SVGEGT. In DNA, the CDR3 is TGTGCCAGCAGTCATACGGACAGAATCACAGATACGCAGTATTTT. Protein sequence: CASSHTDRITDTQYF.

The V gene is TRBV6-2 or TRBV6-3, the J gene TRBJ2-2; TRBD2 matches at 10 bases. The CDR3 is 17 residues long. Germline V gene lookup returns CDR1 MNHEY and CDR2 SVGEGT. With 5 bases clipped from V and 3 bases from J, the junction kept 9 bases outside the gene matches. The CDR3 region has the DNA TGTGCCAGCAGTCTTCCCCATACTAGCGGGGACACCGGGGAGCTGTTTTTT. Protein product: CASSLPHTSGDTGELFF.